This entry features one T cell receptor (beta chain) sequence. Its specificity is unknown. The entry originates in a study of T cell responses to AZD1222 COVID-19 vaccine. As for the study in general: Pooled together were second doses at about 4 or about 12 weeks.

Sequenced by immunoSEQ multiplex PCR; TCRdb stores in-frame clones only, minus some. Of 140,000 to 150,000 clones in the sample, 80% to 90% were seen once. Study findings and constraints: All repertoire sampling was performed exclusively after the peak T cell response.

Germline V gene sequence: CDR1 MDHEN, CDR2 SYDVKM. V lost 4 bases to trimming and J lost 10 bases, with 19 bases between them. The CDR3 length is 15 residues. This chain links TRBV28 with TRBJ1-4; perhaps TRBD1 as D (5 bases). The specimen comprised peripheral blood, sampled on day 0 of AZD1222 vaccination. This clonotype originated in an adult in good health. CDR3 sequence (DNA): TGTGCCAGCAGTTATGGGGCAGATCCGGGTGTAAAACTGTTTTTT. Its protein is CASSYGADPGVKLFF.